This T cell receptor (beta chain) was sequenced in a study of blood T cell repertoires in COVID-19. Study as a whole: From the United States, Italy and Spain came samples of acute and convalescent COVID-19. PBMCs, B-cell-depleted T cells, or T cells provided the cDNA or gDNA that made up the material.

Method: immunoSEQ multiplex PCR; TCRdb's copy keeps in-frame clones and lacks some. Here the sample spans 200,000 to 300,000 clones, roughly 86% being singletons. Per the germline V gene, CDR1 is MNHEY and CDR2 is SVGAGI. The V end was cut by 2 bases, the J end by 7 bases, with 12 bases between. There are 14 residues in the CDR3. The chain has TRBV6-5 and TRBJ1-5; possibly TRBD1 for D (5 bases). This clonotype was obtained from a human donor in a cohort sampled during active COVID-19. The specimen sequenced was peripheral blood. The CDR3 protein is CASSYEGAGQPQHF. DNA of the CDR3: TGTGCCAGCAGTTACGAAGGGGCCGGGCAGCCCCAGCATTTT.